This T cell receptor (beta chain) was sequenced for a study of blood T cell dynamics during melanoma immunotherapy. This table comes from immunoSEQ multiplex PCR, and its TCRdb copy is limited to in-frame clones, with some not included. The sample carries about 11,000 clones, over 75% recorded once. The time point denotes: week 3, after first cycle of checkpoint inhibitor. Blood was drawn before treatment and at week 3 after checkpoint blockade. This CDR3 is built from 16 residues. Germline values: CDR1 SGDLS, CDR2 YYNGEE. The germline V and J ends were trimmed by 4 bases and 1 base, with 18 bases remaining between them.

Material: blood, obtained from a patient treated with checkpoint blockade. The source of this sequence is a human donor with melanoma. The chain recombines TRBV9 with TRBJ2-7, with D perhaps matching TRBD2 (5 bases). CDR3 coding DNA: TGTGCCAGCAGCTCTACCGCCGGGAAAGGGTCCTACGAGCAGTACTTC. This gives the protein CASSSTAGKGSYEQYF.